Each of the 20 T cell receptor beta chains below was sequenced from the same sample in a study of T cell responses to AZD1222 COVID-19 vaccine. Assay used: immunoSEQ multiplex PCR; TCRdb lists only in-frame clones, some missing. The sample consists of fewer than 200,000 clones, almost 90% of them appearing once. Source: peripheral blood, taken 28 days after the second AZD1222 dose. The source is an adult who received the AZD1222 COVID-19 vaccine.

This rearrangement joins TRBV28 to TRBJ1-5; possible D gene TRBD1, 5 bases. The CDR3 covers 12 residues. Between the trimmed V and J ends, which lost 6 bases and 4 bases, there was a span of 7 bases. Germline V CDR1 and CDR2: MDHEN, SYDVKM. The CDR3 DNA is TGTGCCAGCAGAGAGGGGAATCAGCCCCAGCATTTT. Its translation: CASREGNQPQHF.

The chain has TRBV7-2 and TRBJ1-1; no clear D gene. There are 14 residues in the CDR3. V was clipped by 0 bases and J by 1 base, with 6 bases between them. Germline-derived CDR1 and CDR2 are SGHTA and FQGNSA. The CDR3 sequence: CASSLARGNTEAFF. Here the CDR3 DNA reads TGTGCCAGCAGCTTAGCGCGAGGGAACACTGAAGCTTTCTTT.

This rearrangement joins TRBV5-1 to TRBJ2-6; tentatively, D is TRBD1 (6 bases). The length of the CDR3 is 16 residues. Germline V gene lookup returns CDR1 SGHRS and CDR2 YFSETQ. V was trimmed by 3 bases and J by 2 bases, leaving 12 bases between them. The CDR3 sequence: CASSSARGTGANVLTF. The CDR3 nucleotides are TGCGCCAGCAGCTCGGCCAGGGGAACTGGGGCCAACGTCCTGACTTTC. Full variable domain (missing parts from reference TRBV5-1 and TRBJ2-6): KAGVTQTPRYLIKTRGQQVTLSCSPISGHRSVSWYQQTPGQGLQFLFEYFSETQRNKGNFPGRFSGRQFSNSRSEMNVSTLELGDSALYLCASSSARGTGANVLTFGAGSRLTVL.

This chain links TRBV30 with TRBJ1-2; D uncertain. Trimming cost V 2 bases and J 4 bases, with 5 bases left between them. Germline CDR1 reads GTSNPN; CDR2 reads SVGIG (reference sequence). The CDR3 is made up of 11 amino acids. CDR3 nucleotides: TGTGCCTGGAGTTTTCTCTATGGCTACACCTTC. Its protein product is CAWSFLYGYTF.

The chain carries TRBV5-1 and TRBJ1-2, with a weak D call TRBD1 (5 bases). Germline V gives CDR1 SGHRS, CDR2 YFSETQ. CDR3 length: 15 amino acids. V was clipped by 5 bases and J by 3 bases, with 17 bases between them. CDR3 protein: CASRISSGSDYGYTF. In DNA form, the CDR3 reads TGCGCCAGCAGGATTTCTTCAGGGAGTGACTATGGCTACACCTTC.

The gene calls are TRBV19 and TRBJ1-1; maybe TRBD1 (5 bases). Trimming cost V 5 bases and J 1 base, with 14 bases left between them. This CDR3 spans 15 amino acids. Germline V gives CDR1 LNHDA, CDR2 SQIVND (reference sequence). The CDR3 here is CASSRLGTENTEAFF. In DNA, the CDR3 is TGTGCCAGTAGTCGCCTGGGGACCGAGAACACTGAAGCTTTCTTT.

This clone has a single count. The V and J genes are TRBV3-1 (or the pseudogene TRBV3-2) and TRBJ1-4, with unresolved D. The V gene's germline CDR1 is LGHDT and CDR2 YNNKEL (reference sequence). V was pared by 4 bases and J by 8 bases, with 17 bases between. This CDR3 comprises 15 residues. CDR3 nucleotides: TGTGCCAGCAGCCCCTTAGCTCGATTTATGGAAAAACTGTTTTTT. It yields the protein CASSPLARFMEKLFF.

V usage is TRBV5-8 and J usage is TRBJ1-3, with no clear D. Germline V lookup: CDR1 SGHTS, CDR2 YDEGEE. The CDR3 loop spans 15 amino acids. The V end lost 0 bases, the J end lost 0 bases, and 7 bases lay between the germline ends. The CDR3 DNA reads TGTGCCAGCAGCTTGGGGCGGAACTCTGGAAACACCATATATTTT. This translates into CASSLGRNSGNTIYF.

The V call is TRBV3-1 (or the pseudogene TRBV3-2), the J call TRBJ1-4, with a tentative D call TRBD1 (6 bases). Trimming shortened V by 6 bases and J by 2 bases, and 13 bases separated the two germline ends. Germline loops: CDR1 LGHDT, CDR2 YNNKEL (reference sequence). The length of the CDR3 is 15 residues. The CDR3 region has the DNA TGTGCCAGCAGACCGGCGGGGGCGACTAATGAAAAACTGTTTTTT. Its protein product is CASRPAGATNEKLFF.

The sample holds one count of this clone. The V gene is TRBV10-3, the J gene TRBJ2-3, with 8 bases matching TRBD2. Trimming at V came to 2 bases and at J to 1 base, leaving 2 bases not matched to a gene. Per the germline V gene, CDR1 is ENHRY and CDR2 is SYGVKD. This CDR3 is built from 15 residues. DNA for the CDR3: TGTGCCATCAGTGAGCTGACTAGCGGCACAGATACGCAGTATTTT. This encodes CAISELTSGTDTQYF.

This CDR3 is CASSQRGDQPQHF. CDR3 in DNA: TGTGCCAGCAGCCAAAGGGGGGATCAGCCCCAGCATTTT. This chain links TRBV3-1 (or the pseudogene TRBV3-2) with TRBJ1-5, with D tentatively TRBD1 (6 bases). The CDR3 length is 13 residues. V lost 2 bases and J 5 bases, leaving 7 bases between the germline ends. Germline CDR1 LGHDT, CDR2 YNNKEL (reference sequence).

This clone showed up just a few times. The CDR3 sequence is CASSQDLVNSNQPQHF. CDR3 DNA sequence: TGCGCCAGCAGCCAAGATCTTGTTAACAGCAATCAGCCCCAGCATTTT. The gene calls are TRBV4-1 and TRBJ1-5, with no clear D. Trimming left V 0 bases short and J 1 base short, with 10 bases between. This CDR3 is built from 16 residues. Looked up from germline, CDR1 is MGHRA and CDR2 is YSYEKL.

The genes are TRBV6-1 and TRBJ2-5, with TRBD1 as a possible D gene (6 bases). This CDR3 comprises 15 residues. The V end lost 2 bases, the J end lost 4 bases, and 14 bases lay between the germline ends. Germline V gene lookup returns CDR1 MNHNS and CDR2 SASEGT. The CDR3 DNA sequence: TGTGCCAGCAGTGAACTGGGGGCGGGTGGAGAGACCCAGTACTTC. This gives the protein CASSELGAGGETQYF.

This chain joins TRBV7-2 and TRBJ2-1; the D call may be TRBD1 or TRBD2 (5 bases each). The CDR3 consists of 15 residues. Trimming removed 3 bases from V and 10 bases from J, with 19 bases in between. CDR1 and CDR2 (germline): SGHTA, FQGNSA. In nucleotides, the CDR3 is TGTGCCAGCAGCTTCGTAGCCTCCGGGGCGAGAGAGCAGTTCTTC. Its translation: CASSFVASGAREQFF.

The V call is TRBV19, the J call TRBJ2-5, with a possible D match to TRBD2 (5 bases). Germline V gives CDR1 LNHDA, CDR2 SQIVND (reference sequence). The CDR3 spans 15 residues. V dropped 3 bases and J dropped 0 bases, with 11 bases sitting between them. The CDR3 loop reads CASSIATDYQETQYF. In DNA form, the CDR3 reads TGTGCCAGTAGTATTGCTACGGACTACCAAGAGACCCAGTACTTC.

The chain recombines TRBV7-2 with TRBJ2-7; D possibly corresponds to TRBD1 (8 bases). V was cut by 7 bases and J by 3 bases, with 19 bases left in between. The germline V gene has CDR1 SGHTA and CDR2 FQGNSA. The length of the CDR3 is 15 residues. This CDR3 is CASIEGGTGVYEQYF. As DNA, the CDR3 is TGTGCCAGCATCGAGGGGGGGACAGGAGTCTACGAGCAGTACTTC. The variable domain in full, completed from reference TRBV7-2 and TRBJ2-7, reads GAGVSQSPSNKVTEKGKDVELRCDPISGHTALYWYRQSLGQGLEFLIYFQGNSAPDKSGLPSDRFSAERTGGSVSTLTIQRTQQEDSAVYLCASIEGGTGVYEQYFGPGTRLTVT.

The gene calls are TRBV6-5 and TRBJ1-3; D is uncertain. Germline assignment: CDR1 MNHEY and CDR2 SVGAGI. CDR3 size: 15 residues. Trimming removed 4 bases at V and 4 bases at J, with 14 bases between. The CDR3 region has the DNA TGTGCCAGCAGTTCCAAACAGCCGGGGGGAAACACCATATATTTT. Its translation is CASSSKQPGGNTIYF.

The chain recombines TRBV5-1 with TRBJ2-5, with 9 bases that match TRBD1. From germline, CDR1 is SGHRS and CDR2 YFSETQ. V shed 2 bases, J shed 5 bases, and the junction held 4 bases outside the gene matches. The CDR3 length is 14 residues. CDR3 loop: CASSLGTGTETQYF. DNA for the CDR3: TGCGCCAGCAGCTTAGGGACAGGGACCGAGACCCAGTACTTC.

This chain connects TRBV7-3 to TRBJ2-7, with 7 nucleotides matching TRBD2. Per germline, CDR1 SGHTA and CDR2 FQGTGA. The J segment lost 2 bases and the V segment lost 1 base, leaving 5 bases of the junction unmatched. The CDR3 has 15 residues. Here the CDR3 reads CASSLSRGVAYEQYF. The DNA for the CDR3 is TGTGCCAGCAGCTTAAGTCGGGGGGTAGCCTACGAGCAGTACTTC.

The genes are TRBV30 and TRBJ2-5; D is perhaps TRBD2 (5 bases). With 1 base removed from V and 2 bases from J, the gap between germline ends came to 8 bases. From germline, CDR1 is GTSNPN and CDR2 SVGIG (reference sequence). The CDR3 length is 13 residues. Here the CDR3 reads CAWSAREQETQYF. The CDR3 DNA sequence: TGTGCCTGGAGTGCGAGGGAACAAGAGACCCAGTACTTC.